These T cell receptor beta chains were read from a single sample in a study of CD8+CD57+ T cells in acquired aplastic anemia. TCRdb called the reads again in MiXCR, with one record for every CDR3 protein. The table includes roughly 180,000 distinct CDR3 sequences, about 64% detected once. Sequencing was performed on sorted CD4+, CD8+, or CD8+CD57+ T cells (not recorded which) from PBMCs. These TCRs come from a human donor with severe aplastic anemia or a healthy control (not recorded which). The CDR3 runs from the conserved cysteine through the conserved F or W. The D gene is left open where the match is weak. Clone size is not always given. Where it is, it says once, few, many or a class for expanded clones.

J gene: TRBJ2-5; CDR3 length: 13; clone size: NA; V gene: TRBV6-6; D gene: NA; CDR3 DNA: TGTGCCAGCAGTCCTGGACATTTGCAGACCCAGTACTTC; CDR3 protein: CASSPGHLQTQYF
J gene: TRBJ2-2; CDR3 length: 12; clone size: few; V gene: TRBV20-1; D gene: NA; CDR3 DNA: TGCAGTGTAACGGGGAACACCGGGGAGCTGTTTTTT; CDR3 protein: CSVTGNTGELFF
J gene: TRBJ1-2; CDR3 length: 11; clone size: NA; V gene: TRBV10-3; D gene: NA; CDR3 DNA: TGTGCCATCCGGACAGACTATGGCTACACCTTC; CDR3 protein: CAIRTDYGYTF
J gene: TRBJ2-7; CDR3 length: 15; clone size: NA; V gene: TRBV10-3; D gene: TRBD2; CDR3 DNA: TGTGCCATCAGTGAATCGGGAGGGCAGATGTACGAGCAGTACTTC; CDR3 protein: CAISESGGQMYEQYF
J gene: TRBJ2-1; CDR3 length: 15; clone size: NA; V gene: TRBV20-1; D gene: NA; CDR3 DNA: TGCAGTGCTAGAGATGTGGGGGCTGGTGACAATGAGCAGTTCTTC; CDR3 protein: CSARDVGAGDNEQFF
J gene: TRBJ1-2; CDR3 length: 13; clone size: many; V gene: TRBV5-6; D gene: TRBD1; CDR3 DNA: TGTGCCAGCAGCCCACAGGGGGCGCATGGCTACACCTTC; CDR3 protein: CASSPQGAHGYTF
J gene: TRBJ1-1; CDR3 length: 12; clone size: NA; V gene: TRBV29-1; D gene: TRBD1; CDR3 DNA: TGCAGCAGCCATACAGGGGACACTGAAGCTTTCTTT; CDR3 protein: CSSHTGDTEAFF
J gene: TRBJ1-6; CDR3 length: 14; clone size: once; V gene: TRBV5-8; D gene: NA; CDR3 DNA: TGTGCCAGCAGCTTGGGACAAAAAGGTTCACCCCTCCACTTT; CDR3 protein: CASSLGQKGSPLHF
J gene: TRBJ1-5; CDR3 length: 14; clone size: NA; V gene: TRBV20-1; D gene: NA; CDR3 DNA: TGCAGTGCTAGGCGAGGGAATAACAATCAGCCCCAGCATTTT; CDR3 protein: CSARRGNNNQPQHF
J gene: TRBJ1-2; CDR3 length: 17; clone size: NA; V gene: TRBV29-1; D gene: TRBD1; CDR3 DNA: TGCAGCGTTGAAGATCGTGGGACAGGACGTGCTAACTATGGCTACACCTTC; CDR3 protein: CSVEDRGTGRANYGYTF
J gene: TRBJ2-3; CDR3 length: 16; clone size: many; V gene: TRBV2; D gene: TRBD1; CDR3 DNA: TGTGCCAGCGATTACCGACAGGGGGCTTATACAGATACGCAGTATTTT; CDR3 protein: CASDYRQGAYTDTQYF
J gene: TRBJ2-1; CDR3 length: 13; clone size: NA; V gene: TRBV19; D gene: NA; CDR3 DNA: TGTGCCAGTGGTATAGGGGGAAGAAATGGGCAGTTCTTC; CDR3 protein: CASGIGGRNGQFF
J gene: TRBJ1-2; CDR3 length: 14; clone size: NA; V gene: TRBV29-1; D gene: NA; CDR3 DNA: TGCAGCGTTATAGAATCGGGCAGTGACTATGGCTACACCTTC; CDR3 protein: CSVIESGSDYGYTF
J gene: TRBJ2-3; CDR3 length: 15; clone size: NA; V gene: TRBV7-9; D gene: NA; CDR3 DNA: TGTGCCAGCAGCCACTCTGGATCTGTCCCAGATACGCAGTATTTT; CDR3 protein: CASSHSGSVPDTQYF
J gene: TRBJ1-2; CDR3 length: 13; clone size: NA; V gene: TRBV6-5; D gene: TRBD1; CDR3 DNA: TGTGCCAGCAGTCCCGGGACAGGGCGAGGCTACACCTTC; CDR3 protein: CASSPGTGRGYTF
J gene: TRBJ1-4; CDR3 length: 16; clone size: many; V gene: TRBV9; D gene: NA; CDR3 DNA: TGTGCCAGCAGCGCCCTCGGGGAGGGCTCGAATGAAAAACTGTTTTTT; CDR3 protein: CASSALGEGSNEKLFF